The 29 T cell receptor beta chains given below trace back to one sample, sequenced in a study of OX40 agonist ivuxolimab in advanced cancers. Libraries were prepared by immunoSEQ multiplex PCR; TCRdb keeps only in-frame clonotypes and omits some of them. The profile shows about 55,000 clones, about 86% of them singletons. Specimen: CD4+ or CD8+ T cells sorted from blood, collected in a trial of the OX40 agonist ivuxolimab. These receptors were taken from an adult with an advanced solid tumor such as melanoma, head and neck, liver or kidney cancer.

The rearrangement uses TRBV27 and TRBJ2-7; D gene ambiguous. This CDR3 contains 14 residues. From germline, CDR1 is MNHEY and CDR2 SMNVEV (reference sequence). Trimming removed 8 bases from V and 0 bases from J, with 14 bases in between. Written as DNA, the CDR3 is TGTGCCAGCCGCAAGGCGGTAAGCTCCTACGAGCAGTACTTC. Translating gives CASRKAVSSYEQYF.

This clone was seen a single time. The V and J genes are TRBV18 and TRBJ1-2; 10 bases match TRBD1. V lost 3 bases, J lost 4 bases, and 5 bases stayed unmatched. In germline, CDR1 is KGHSH, CDR2 LQKENI. The CDR3 is 15 residues long. This chain's CDR3 is CASSPPGTGVYGYTF. In nucleotides, the CDR3 is TGTGCCAGCTCACCCCCCGGGACAGGGGTCTATGGCTACACCTTC.

The rearrangement joins TRBV15 to TRBJ2-1, with 8 nucleotides matching TRBD2. The CDR3 is made up of 15 amino acids. Germline V CDR1 and CDR2: LNHNV, YYDKDF (reference sequence). Trimming took 5 bases from V and 0 from J; bases not matched to a gene: 3. CDR3: CATSDSGVSYNEQFF. The CDR3, as DNA: TGTGCCACCAGCGATAGCGGGGTCTCCTACAATGAGCAGTTCTTC.

V and J are TRBV29-1 and TRBJ2-2; D is perhaps TRBD1 or TRBD2 (5 bases each). The germline V gene has CDR1 SQVTM and CDR2 ANQGSEA. Trimming pared 6 bases from V and 4 bases from J, leaving 12 bases between. The CDR3 has 13 residues. The CDR3 reads CSVGPKGTGELFF. The CDR3 DNA is TGCAGCGTGGGACCGAAGGGCACCGGGGAGCTGTTTTTT.

The chain recombines TRBV7-9 with TRBJ2-7; weak D call: TRBD2 (5 bases). The CDR3 length is 15 residues. Per germline, CDR1 SEHNR and CDR2 FQNEAQ (reference sequence). Deletions cut 8 bases from V and 3 bases from J, with 20 bases between. The CDR3 reads CASAGERGIIYEQYF. CDR3 in DNA: TGTGCCAGCGCTGGTGAACGGGGAATTATCTACGAGCAGTACTTC.

The V and J genes are TRBV4-1 and TRBJ2-3, with 8 bases lining up with TRBD2. This CDR3 comprises 16 residues. Germline V lookup: CDR1 MGHRA, CDR2 YSYEKL. Trimming took 3 bases from V and 2 from J; bases not matched to a gene: 7. The CDR3 loop is CASSQPSAGVTDTQYF. Here the CDR3 DNA reads TGCGCCAGCAGCCAGCCCTCAGCGGGGGTCACAGATACGCAGTATTTT.

The chain combines TRBV19 with TRBJ2-2, with D tentatively TRBD1 (6 bases). The CDR3 extends over 17 amino acids. Germline V gene sequence: CDR1 LNHDA, CDR2 SQIVND (reference sequence). V was pared by 3 bases and J by 0 bases, with 14 bases between. CDR3 in amino acids: CASSITSGGPNTGELFF. The DNA of the CDR3 is TGTGCCAGTAGTATTACTAGTGGGGGCCCGAACACCGGGGAGCTGTTTTTT.

This clone was detected only once. The chain has TRBV15 and TRBJ2-1, with 8 bases aligning to TRBD2. The ends lost 5 bases at V and 6 bases at J; junction bases unmatched: 3. Germline assignment: CDR1 LNHNV and CDR2 YYDKDF (reference sequence). There are 13 residues in the CDR3. CDR3 sequence: CATSPGGGNEQFF. CDR3 sequence (DNA): TGTGCCACCAGCCCCGGGGGGGGCAATGAGCAGTTCTTC.

The rearrangement uses TRBV28 and TRBJ2-7, with D uncertain. Germline loops: CDR1 MDHEN, CDR2 SYDVKM. The V gene lost 3 bases and the J gene lost 4 bases, with 10 bases spanning the gap. The CDR3 is 13 amino acids. CDR3: CASSFVNGYEQYF. The CDR3, as DNA: TGTGCCAGCAGTTTTGTCAACGGGTACGAGCAGTACTTC.

The V gene is TRBV13, the J gene TRBJ1-1; 10 bases are a match to TRBD1. J lost 4 bases, V lost 5 bases, and 10 bases had no gene match. This CDR3 comprises 16 residues. Germline lookup yields CDR1 PRHDT and CDR2 FYEKMQ (reference sequence). The CDR3 loop is CASSNRDRGRGTEAFF. CDR3 sequence (DNA): TGTGCCAGCAGCAACCGGGACAGGGGTCGGGGCACTGAAGCTTTCTTT.

The rearrangement links TRBV27 to TRBJ1-2; 8 nucleotides agree with TRBD1. From germline, CDR1 is MNHEY and CDR2 SMNVEV (reference sequence). With V trimmed by 2 bases and J by 2 bases, 4 bases remained unmatched. The CDR3 has 15 amino acids. This CDR3 is CASSLLGQGNYGYTF. The CDR3 nucleotides read TGTGCCAGCAGTTTACTTGGACAGGGAAACTATGGCTACACCTTC.

In DNA form, the CDR3 reads TGTGCCAGCAGCTTAGGGAGGGGAAGCTACACCTTC. Protein product: CASSLGRGSYTF. This chain joins TRBV7-6 and TRBJ1-2, with D possibly being TRBD1 (5 bases). Per the germline V gene, CDR1 is SGHVS and CDR2 is FNYEAQ. This CDR3 has 12 residues. Trimming removed 1 base from V and 9 bases from J, with 9 bases in between.

This chain uses TRBV9 with TRBJ2-1; TRBD1 matches at 10 bases. The CDR3 has 15 residues. Germline V lookup: CDR1 SGDLS, CDR2 YYNGEE. The V and J ends lost 4 bases and 6 bases, in that order; junction bases with no gene match: 7. The CDR3 sequence is CASSSSGTGVNEQFF. Written as DNA, the CDR3 is TGTGCCAGCAGCTCCTCCGGGACAGGGGTCAATGAGCAGTTCTTC.

The chain is built from TRBV7-9 and TRBJ1-2; tentatively, D is TRBD1 (6 bases). There are 16 residues in the CDR3. CDR1 is SEHNR, CDR2 FQNEAQ, per germline (reference sequence). The V gene lost 0 bases and the J gene lost 2 bases, with 13 bases spanning the gap. The CDR3: CASSLARTAMNYGYTF. The CDR3 bases are TGTGCCAGCAGCTTAGCCCGGACAGCCATGAACTATGGCTACACCTTC. The full variable domain, its missing parts supplied by reference TRBV7-9 and TRBJ1-2, is DTGVSQNPRHKITKRGQNVTFRCDPISEHNRLYWYRQTLGQGPEFLTYFQNEAQLEKSRLLSDRFSAERPKGSFSTLEIQRTEQGDSAMYLCASSLARTAMNYGYTFGSGTRLTVV.

The rearrangement links TRBV7-8 to TRBJ2-1, with no clear D. Germline lookup yields CDR1 SGHVS and CDR2 FQNEAQ. The length of the CDR3 is 15 residues. Trimming removed 5 bases at V and 0 bases at J, with 11 bases between. In DNA, the CDR3 is TGTGCCAGCAGCGTAGGCGAATTCTCCTACAATGAGCAGTTCTTC. This sequence encodes CASSVGEFSYNEQFF. Using reference TRBV7-8 and TRBJ2-1 for the parts outside the CDR3, the full variable domain is GAGVSQSPRYKVAKRGQDVALRCDPISGHVSLFWYQQALGQGPEFLTYFQNEAQLDKSGLPSDRFFAERPEGSVSTLKIQRTQQEDSAVYLCASSVGEFSYNEQFFGPGTRLTVL.

J is TRBJ1-3 and V is TRBV5-6; D remains ambiguous. Trimming removed 6 bases from V and 8 bases from J, with 12 bases in between. Germline CDR1 SGHDT, CDR2 YYEEEE. This CDR3 spans 12 amino acids. The CDR3 DNA reads TGTGCCAGCAACCTTCACATGGACACCATATATTTT. Translating it yields CASNLHMDTIYF.

This clone was picked up a small number of times. This chain links TRBV19 with TRBJ1-1; no reliable D call. Germline CDR1 reads LNHDA; CDR2 reads SQIVND (reference sequence). There are 13 residues in the CDR3. V was shortened by 7 bases and J by 7 bases, with 16 bases between the two germline ends. Here the CDR3 reads CASMLGQRVEAFF. The CDR3 DNA sequence: TGTGCCAGTATGCTAGGTCAGCGAGTTGAAGCTTTCTTT. The whole variable domain, filled in from reference TRBV19 and TRBJ1-1, reads DGGITQSPKYLFRKEGQNVTLSCEQNLNHDAMYWYRQDPGQGLRLIYYSQIVNDFQKGDIAEGYSVSREKKESFPLTVTSAQKNPTAFYLCASMLGQRVEAFFGQGTRLTVV.

The chain couples TRBV9 to TRBJ2-5; D is unresolved. The CDR3 totals 15 residues. Germline CDR1 and CDR2: SGDLS and YYNGEE. V lost 0 bases and J lost 5, with 14 bases in between. CDR3 protein: CASSVAGRIPETQYF. In nucleotides, the CDR3 is TGTGCCAGCAGCGTAGCCGGCAGGATACCTGAGACCCAGTACTTC.

The gene calls are TRBV6-4 and TRBJ2-7; D not certain. The CDR3 totals 12 residues. Trimming took 7 bases from V and 10 from J, leaving 17 bases between them. Germline CDR1 reads MRHNA; CDR2 reads SNTAGT. CDR3 in DNA: TGTGCCAGCACCCAAATAAGGGCAAGTCAGTACTTC. This codes for CASTQIRASQYF.

V gene TRBV4-1 combines with J gene TRBJ2-7, with no clear D. CDR3 length equals 15 residues. Germline loops: CDR1 MGHRA, CDR2 YSYEKL. Trimming shortened V by 7 bases and J by 3 bases, and 19 bases separated the two germline ends. The CDR3 spells CASTPSQGVDYEQYF. The CDR3 DNA is TGCGCCAGCACTCCAAGCCAAGGCGTGGACTACGAGCAGTACTTC.

J is TRBJ1-3 and V is TRBV9; D uncertain. V lost 6 bases and J 0 bases, leaving 16 bases between the germline ends. CDR3 length: 16 amino acids. The germline V gene encodes CDR1 SGDLS and CDR2 YYNGEE. CDR3 bases: TGTGCCAGCACCTGGGGTCCGAAAAACTCTGGAAACACCATATATTTT. It is translated as CASTWGPKNSGNTIYF.

The rearrangement joins TRBV11-2 to TRBJ1-2; D gene ambiguous. The CDR3 extends over 11 amino acids. Germline loops: CDR1 SGHAT, CDR2 FQNNGV. With 4 bases removed from V and 3 bases from J, the gap between germline ends came to 3 bases. CDR3 region: CASSWHYGYTF. Here the CDR3 DNA reads TGTGCCAGCAGCTGGCACTATGGCTACACCTTC.

CDR3 sequence reads: CASSQDTAYNEQFF. Written as DNA, the CDR3 is TGCGCCAGCAGCCAAGATACTGCCTACAATGAGCAGTTCTTC. V usage is TRBV4-1 and J usage is TRBJ2-1; D unclear. From germline, CDR1 is MGHRA and CDR2 YSYEKL. V dropped 0 bases and J dropped 2 bases, with 5 bases sitting between them. The CDR3 sequence is 14 residues long.

This clone has more than one count but fewer than ten. The chain's CDR3 is CASSPGWGRNTEAFF. The CDR3 region has the DNA TGTGCCAGCAGCCCCGGCTGGGGGCGGAACACTGAAGCTTTCTTT. V and J are TRBV5-6 and TRBJ1-1, with a tentative D call TRBD1 (6 bases). Germline V lookup: CDR1 SGHDT, CDR2 YYEEEE. The ends were cut back, 4 bases at V and 1 base at J, with 14 bases in the middle. CDR3 length equals 15 residues.

This rearrangement joins TRBV7-9 to TRBJ2-3, with D unresolved. Germline CDR1 and CDR2: SEHNR and FQNEAQ (reference sequence). Deletions cut 3 bases from V and 4 bases from J, with 5 bases between. CDR3 length: 12 amino acids. The CDR3 sequence is CASSLQPDTQYF. Written as DNA, the CDR3 is TGTGCCAGCAGCTTGCAGCCAGATACGCAGTATTTT.

The chain links TRBV18 to TRBJ2-7; TRBD2 is a possible D gene (6 bases). Germline CDR1 and CDR2: KGHSH and LQKENI. The CDR3 contains 13 residues. Trimming pared 0 bases from V and 6 bases from J, leaving 9 bases between. The CDR3 DNA reads as TGTGCCAGCTCACCACCGGGACTTCTCGAGCAGTACTTC. Its protein product is CASSPPGLLEQYF.

V usage is TRBV4-1 and J usage is TRBJ2-7; D may correspond to TRBD1 or TRBD2 (6 bases each). Germline V gene lookup returns CDR1 MGHRA and CDR2 YSYEKL. The germline V and J ends were trimmed by 3 bases and 1 base, with 16 bases remaining between them. This CDR3 contains 16 residues. The CDR3 sequence: CASSQEGGNPSYEQYF. The CDR3 nucleotides are TGCGCCAGCAGCCAGGAAGGGGGGAACCCTTCCTACGAGCAGTACTTC.

This clone was counted between two and nine times. This sequence joins TRBV6-5 and TRBJ2-7, with D tentatively TRBD1 (6 bases). The CDR3 totals 12 residues. Germline-derived CDR1 and CDR2 are MNHEY and SVGAGI. The V end lost 8 bases, the J end lost 7 bases, and 15 bases lay between the germline ends. The DNA of the CDR3 is TGTGCCAGCGGGGGCCGATCGGAGGAGCAGTACTTC. Its protein product is CASGGRSEEQYF.

This sequence joins TRBV27 and TRBJ2-1; 9 bases line up with TRBD1. This CDR3 has 17 amino acids. Looked up from germline, CDR1 is MNHEY and CDR2 is SMNVEV (reference sequence). Losses at the gene ends were 5 bases for V and 4 bases for J; bases not matched to a gene: 12. The CDR3 nucleotides read TGTGCCAGCAGTCGGACAGGGGTTATCAGTGGGTACAATGAGCAGTTCTTC. Protein: CASSRTGVISGYNEQFF.